This T cell receptor (beta chain) derives from a study of STAT5B mutations in CD4+ large granular lymphocyte leukemia (dated by TCRdb to 2021 to 2024). Concerning the study at large: Among healthy controls, the CDR3 'QG' motif was associated with a particular HLA allele. The study compared the TCRbeta repertoires of patients with CD4+ T-cell large granular lymphocyte leukemia against those of healthy blood donors. Flow cytometry on FACSCanto II or FACSVerse confirmed that purified fractions exceeded 95% purity among lymphocytes. The full study reports these points: Compared with healthy CD4+ repertoires, CD4-sorted patient repertoires appeared more clonal, and this difference remained even after the putative leukemic clones were removed. The data were not HLA-matched, and the relatively small sample size could explain the higher clonality seen in CD4+ compared with CD8+ T-LGLL. The main leukemic clonotypes were found to be private to each patient, although around a quarter of the main leukemic clonotypes were detected at low frequency in the non-leukemic repertoires of other patients. TRBV06-family usage was enriched among the top patient clones (8/27) compared with healthy controls (2/35).

Its CDR3 holds 15 amino acids, cysteine through phenylalanine. Only the CDR3 DNA is retained, 45 bases long and in frame from the first base. V is pruned by 6 bases and J by 1 base, leaving 9 bases of the junction without a gene match. CDR1 and CDR2, looked up from the germline V gene, are SGHDN and FVKESK. Healthy controls were some 34 blood donors whose buffy coats came from the Finnish Red Cross blood service. All TCR-sequenced material derived from peripheral blood: patient blood samples and healthy donor buffy coats. Peripheral blood mononuclear cells were isolated by Ficoll-Hypaque gradient centrifugation. Magnetic purification was used to isolate CD4+ cells from the buffy coats of the healthy controls. The Gentra Puregene Cell and Tissue kit was used to extract genomic DNA, and a Qubit 2.0 fluorometer was used to measure the amount of genomic DNA. TCRbeta rearrangements were sequenced from genomic DNA using the immunoSEQ assay at survey resolution. On the study's bioinformatics: In the TCR sequencing data, the lowest productive clonotype frequency that could be detected was 2.59 x 10-5. Analyses included only productive TCRbeta rearrangements, meaning complete and in-frame sequences. Sample clonality was computed as Simpson clonality in the immunoSEQ Analyzer version 3.0. Clones were binned by frequency as very rare, small, medium, large (1-20%) or hyperexpanded (>20%). Generation probabilities were estimated with OLGA 1.2.3, V-gene circos plots were made with VDJtools, specificities were looked up in VDJdb, and CDR3 motifs were identified with GLIPH. TCRdb limited this immuneACCESS table to in-frame rearrangements with V and J called. A share of clones is missing; checked studies link under half to unresolved V genes, and the rest is unexplained. The V and J calls and clone size were taken over from that table, and D and trimming were inferred from the DNA. This sample comprises approximately 36,000 clones, 75% to 85% of them detected only once. Jointly, the top ten make up less than 0.6% of the sample.

A note on this clone: What antigen it recognizes has not been identified. No clone much larger than this one lies a single base away; base qualities are absent.

The source is a human donor in good health. The sequence links TRBV14 to TRBJ2-7, with 7 bases matching TRBD2. The sample comprised CD4+ T cells from blood buffy coats. At the DNA level, the sequence is TGTGCCAGCAGTTCACTAGCTAGCGGTTCCTACGAGCAGTACTTC. It codes for CASSSLASGSYEQYF.